Below are 14 T cell receptor beta chains sequenced from a single sample in a study of shared clonotypes between healthy human individuals. The repertoire was sequenced with immunoSEQ multiplex PCR; TCRdb's copy has only in-frame clones and lacks some. The sample holds 1.5 million to 2.5 million clones; just under 95% are singletons and the top ten take 0.95% to 1.5%. It was CD45RO-negative cells, positively selected for CCR7, that made up naive CD8 cells, with terminally differentiated effector memory CD45RA+ cells excluded. Sequenced input: naive CD8+ T cells sorted from blood. These receptor sequences come from a man younger than 30 in good health.

This chain uses TRBV2 with TRBJ1-1; D is perhaps TRBD1 (5 bases). The CDR3 loop spans 14 amino acids. V lost 4 bases, J lost 2 bases, and 11 bases lay in between. The germline CDR1 and CDR2 sequences are SNHLY and FYNNEI. This CDR3 reads CASSASRANTEAFF. The CDR3 region has the DNA TGTGCCAGCAGTGCCAGCAGGGCTAACACTGAAGCTTTCTTT.

V and J are TRBV6-6 and TRBJ2-1; D gene unclear. The CDR3 is 16 residues long. V shed 9 bases and J shed 0 bases, with 18 bases lying between them. Germline loops: CDR1 MNHNY, CDR2 SVGAGI (reference sequence). The CDR3 DNA is TGTGCCAGTTTTGACGGTACCCTGAGCTCCTACAATGAGCAGTTCTTC. This sequence encodes CASFDGTLSSYNEQFF.

The V gene is TRBV4-1, the J gene TRBJ2-7; D gene ambiguous. This CDR3 is built from 14 residues. CDR1 and CDR2 (germline): MGHRA, YSYEKL. V lost 1 base, J lost 3 bases, and 10 bases lay in between. The CDR3 sequence: CASSQGPDGYEQYF. In nucleotides, the CDR3 is TGCGCCAGCAGCCAAGGACCTGATGGCTACGAGCAGTACTTC.

V gene TRBV7-8 combines with J gene TRBJ2-7; maybe TRBD2 (5 bases). Per the germline V gene, CDR1 is SGHVS and CDR2 is FQNEAQ. This CDR3 has 15 residues. Trimming stripped 5 bases from V and 0 bases from J, with 14 bases between. As DNA, the CDR3 is TGTGCCAGCAGCCTGAGCTGGGAGAGCTCCTACGAGCAGTACTTC. Translated: CASSLSWESSYEQYF.

V gene TRBV9 combines with J gene TRBJ2-2; no firm D call. Trimming left V 3 bases short and J 5 bases short, with 5 bases between. Germline V gene sequence: CDR1 SGDLS, CDR2 YYNGEE. The CDR3 spans 12 residues. CDR3 sequence: CASSERTGELFF. CDR3 DNA sequence: TGTGCCAGCAGCGAGAGAACCGGGGAGCTGTTTTTT.

This clone was picked up one time. The chain joins TRBV5-6 to TRBJ2-7; 15 bases are shared with TRBD2. CDR1 SGHDT and CDR2 YYEEEE come from the germline V gene. CDR3 length equals 16 residues. V lost 4 bases, J lost 4 bases, and 6 bases stayed unmatched. CDR3 sequence (DNA): TGTGCCAGCAGCCTCGGACTAGCGGGAGGGCCGTACGAGCAGTACTTC. Protein: CASSLGLAGGPYEQYF.

The gene calls are TRBV23-1 and TRBJ2-3, with D tentatively TRBD2 (6 bases). TRBV23-1 is classed as an ORF, of uncertain function. V lost 4 bases and J lost 4, with 21 bases in between. The CDR3 covers 17 residues. In nucleotides, the CDR3 is TGCGCCAGCAGTCGGGTAAGACTAGAGGGTCGGCCAGATACGCAGTATTTT. As protein: CASSRVRLEGRPDTQYF.

This clone was recorded a few times. The same CDR3 is also encoded by other DNA sequences in this sample. This sequence joins TRBV27 and TRBJ1-2, with D unclear. The germline V gene has CDR1 MNHEY and CDR2 SMNVEV (reference sequence). Between the trimmed V and J ends, which lost 6 bases and 4 bases, there was a span of 12 bases. CDR3 length: 13 amino acids. The CDR3 DNA is TGTGCCAGCAGCCCCCTCGGTGCCTATGGCTACACCTTC. It translates to CASSPLGAYGYTF.

Worth noting for this clone: Since a much larger clone is just one base distant, this may be a read error. This sample also contains other DNA sequences that code for the same CDR3. This rearrangement joins TRBV7-9 to TRBJ1-2; maybe TRBD1 (6 bases). Germline CDR1 SEHNR, CDR2 FQNEAQ (reference sequence). Trimming removed 5 bases at V and 4 bases at J, with 8 bases between. The CDR3 is 12 amino acids. The CDR3 reads CASSLDSYGYTF. CDR3 nucleotide sequence: TGTGCCAGCAGCCTGGACAGCTATGGCTACACCTTC.

The rearrangement links TRBV10-1 to TRBJ2-1; 8 nucleotides agree with TRBD2. The CDR3 length is 18 residues. CDR1 and CDR2 (germline): WNHNN, SYGVQD (reference sequence). Trimming at V came to 0 bases and at J to 2 bases, leaving 9 bases not matched to a gene. CDR3 amino acids: CASSESVYSGGPYNEQFF. CDR3 nucleotides: TGCGCCAGCAGTGAGTCGGTCTACAGCGGGGGACCCTACAATGAGCAGTTCTTC.

This clone was recorded once. The rearrangement joins TRBV7-9 to TRBJ2-1, with 10 bases lining up with TRBD1. CDR1 SEHNR and CDR2 FQNEAQ come from the germline V gene (reference sequence). This CDR3 has 15 residues. V gave up 3 bases and J gave up 6 bases; unmatched junction bases: 5. This CDR3 reads CASSFRDRGVNEQFF. CDR3 DNA: TGTGCCAGCAGCTTCCGGGACAGGGGCGTCAATGAGCAGTTCTTC.

The rearrangement uses TRBV7-2 and TRBJ2-6; D call uncertain. CDR3 length: 16 residues. Germline assignment: CDR1 SGHTA and CDR2 FQGNSA. Trimming pared 2 bases from V and 0 bases from J, leaving 8 bases between. CDR3 amino acids: CASSLPQFSGANVLTF. The CDR3 DNA is TGTGCCAGCAGCTTACCGCAGTTCTCTGGGGCCAACGTCCTGACTTTC.

The chain employs TRBV28 and TRBJ1-5; the D gene is possibly TRBD1 (6 bases). Germline CDR1 reads MDHEN; CDR2 reads SYDVKM. This CDR3 has 16 residues. Between the trimmed V and J ends, which lost 3 bases and 1 base, there was a span of 13 bases. The CDR3 nucleotides are TGTGCCAGCAGTTTTGGGGGGCCCTTAAGCAATCAGCCCCAGCATTTT. Encoded protein: CASSFGGPLSNQPQHF.

This clone has a single count. The rearrangement joins TRBV11-2 to TRBJ2-1; D is ambiguous. Germline lookup yields CDR1 SGHAT and CDR2 FQNNGV. The CDR3 contains 15 residues. V lost 6 bases, J lost 0 bases, and 12 bases lay in between. The CDR3 sequence: CASSSTPSSYNEQFF. The CDR3 DNA is TGTGCCAGCAGTTCAACTCCGAGCTCCTACAATGAGCAGTTCTTC. Combining the CDR3 with reference TRBV11-2 and TRBJ2-1 gives the whole variable domain EAGVAQSPRYKIIEKRQSVAFWCNPISGHATLYWYQQILGQGPKLLIQFQNNGVVDDSQLPKDRFSAERLKGVDSTLKIQPAKLEDSAVYLCASSSTPSSYNEQFFGPGTRLTVL.